Presented here are 16 T cell receptor beta chains from one specimen sequenced in a study of blood T cells in healthy people across ages. A second roughly 6 to 11 cycle PCR used barcoded and J-beta primers. TCRdb re-analysed the 5' RACE reads in MiXCR, keeping a single row per CDR3 protein. In the table there are about 1.6 million distinct CDR3 sequences, 34% of which are singletons. What was sequenced was blood. These receptors were collected from a woman aged 30 to 39 in good health.

In this sample, this clonotype turned up once. The chain combines TRBV27 with TRBJ1-2, with 7 positions matching TRBD1. The germline V gene has CDR1 MNHEY and CDR2 SMNVEV (reference sequence). Germline trimming cut 3 bases from V and 5 bases from J; bases unmatched to any gene: 3. This CDR3 has 13 residues. The CDR3 is CASSLIRGYGYTF. CDR3 nucleotide sequence: TGTGCCAGCAGTTTGATCAGGGGGTATGGCTACACCTTC.

The chain employs TRBV4-1 and TRBJ1-1, with a weak D call TRBD1 (5 bases). The V and J ends lost 0 bases and 1 base respectively, with 12 bases between them. Germline lookup yields CDR1 MGHRA and CDR2 YSYEKL. This CDR3 region has 16 residues. The CDR3 sequence: CASSQDGAGRNTEAFF. The CDR3 nucleotides read TGCGCCAGCAGCCAAGACGGCGCAGGGAGGAACACTGAAGCTTTCTTT.

This clonotype turned up a few times. The chain has TRBV2 and TRBJ2-1, with 9 bases aligning to TRBD1. The CDR3 consists of 12 residues. The germline CDR1 and CDR2 sequences are SNHLY and FYNNEI. The V segment lost 8 bases and the J segment 7 bases; nucleotides outside the gene matches: 3. CDR3 sequence: CASGQGLNEQFF. In nucleotides, the CDR3 is TGTGCCAGCGGACAGGGGTTGAATGAGCAGTTCTTC.

This clonotype was counted only a few times. J is TRBJ2-5 and V is TRBV7-2, with 9 bases fitting TRBD1. This CDR3 spans 19 amino acids. CDR1 SGHTA and CDR2 FQGNSA come from the germline V gene. V lost 2 bases to trimming and J lost 0 bases; unmatched junction nucleotides: 13. CDR3 DNA: TGTGCCAGCAGCTTAATAGGGGTCCGGGACAGGGTTGACCAAGAGACCCAGTACTTC. The encoded protein is CASSLIGVRDRVDQETQYF.

The chain carries TRBV27 and TRBJ1-1; possibly TRBD1 for D (5 bases). The CDR3 spans 13 residues. The germline CDR1 and CDR2 sequences are MNHEY and SMNVEV (reference sequence). The germline V and J ends were trimmed by 2 bases and 11 bases, with 15 bases remaining between them. CDR3 sequence: CASSLARGYSAFF. The CDR3 DNA follows: TGTGCCAGCAGTTTAGCACGGGGGTATTCGGCTTTCTTT.

A word on this clonotype: Here the CDR3 omits its conserved ending phenylalanine or tryptophan, so a read error is the likely source. V and J are TRBV29-1 and TRBJ2-1, with 12 nucleotides matching TRBD2. The CDR3 consists of 14 residues. V lost 7 bases, J lost 6 bases, and 7 bases stayed unmatched. Germline CDR1 and CDR2: SQVTM and ANQGSEA. The CDR3, as DNA: TGCAGCGCCAGGCGGACTAGCGGGGCCAATGAGCAGTTCTGC. This encodes CSARRTSGANEQFC.

V is TRBV20-1 and J is TRBJ2-7; D unresolved. The CDR3 runs to 14 residues. CDR1 and CDR2 (germline): DFQATT, SNEGSKA (reference sequence). Trimming shortened V by 2 bases and J by 3 bases, and 14 bases separated the two germline ends. The CDR3 loop reads CSARSRLRSYEQYF. CDR3 bases: TGCAGTGCTAGAAGCCGACTTAGAAGCTACGAGCAGTACTTC.

This clonotype appeared a few times. The chain has TRBV20-1 and TRBJ2-4, with D possibly matching TRBD2 (5 bases). The V end lost 7 bases, the J end lost 13 bases, and 17 bases lay between the germline ends. The CDR3 consists of 11 residues. Germline lookup yields CDR1 DFQATT and CDR2 SNEGSKA (reference sequence). The CDR3 nucleotides are TGCAGTGGGAGCGGCGGTAAAAAGCAGTACTTC. Translation: CSGSGGKKQYF.

The genes are TRBV20-1 and TRBJ2-1, with unresolved D. The CDR3 extends over 15 amino acids. V dropped 3 bases and J dropped 5 bases, with 17 bases sitting between them. CDR1 DFQATT and CDR2 SNEGSKA come from the germline V gene (reference sequence). The CDR3 region is CSASGSRRANNEQFF. The CDR3 coding sequence is TGCAGTGCTAGTGGGTCCAGGCGAGCCAACAATGAGCAGTTCTTC.

This clonotype was recorded a few times. This chain joins TRBV15 and TRBJ1-6; 10 bases line up with TRBD1. Germline assignment: CDR1 LNHNV and CDR2 YYDKDF (reference sequence). The CDR3 runs to 20 residues. V trimming: 3 bases; J trimming: 0 bases; junction bases outside the gene matches: 11. CDR3 protein: CATSRDSGTGAFSYNSPLHF. As DNA, the CDR3 is TGTGCCACCAGCAGGGATTCCGGGACAGGGGCTTTCTCCTATAATTCACCCCTCCACTTT. Supplemented by reference TRBV15 and TRBJ1-6, the full variable domain reads DAMVIQNPRYQVTQFGKPVTLSCSQTLNHNVMYWYQQKSSQAPKLLFHYYDKDFNNEADTPDNFQSRRPNTSFCFLDIRSPGLGDTAMYLCATSRDSGTGAFSYNSPLHFGNGTRLTVT.

Only a few counts were recorded for this clonotype. The rearrangement links TRBV27 to TRBJ2-7; 14 positions agree with TRBD2. The CDR3 has 15 amino acids. The V and J ends lost 5 bases and 8 bases, in that order; junction bases with no gene match: 8. The germline V gene encodes CDR1 MNHEY and CDR2 SMNVEV (reference sequence). The CDR3 loop is CASSPGTSGSSKQYF. In DNA, the CDR3 is TGTGCCAGCAGTCCAGGGACTAGCGGGAGTTCCAAGCAGTACTTC.

The gene calls are TRBV10-3 and TRBJ1-2; the D is unclear. The CDR3 has 12 amino acids. The V gene lost 7 bases and the J gene lost 8 bases, with 14 bases spanning the gap. CDR1 and CDR2 (germline): ENHRY, SYGVKD. The CDR3 loop is CAITPDGRGYTF. The CDR3 nucleotides read TGTGCCATCACCCCGGACGGTCGAGGCTACACCTTC.

A single count supports this clonotype. This chain uses TRBV28 with TRBJ1-2, with 7 bases identical to TRBD1. Germline loops: CDR1 MDHEN, CDR2 SYDVKM. The CDR3 spans 15 residues. The V gene end was trimmed by 6 bases and the J gene end by 0 bases; junction bases not matched to a gene: 7. The CDR3 region has the DNA TGTGCCAGCAGGCGTGGACAGGCAGCTAACTATGGCTACACCTTC. This codes for CASRRGQAANYGYTF.

This clonotype has at least ten counts. V usage is TRBV20-1 and J usage is TRBJ2-7, with D perhaps matching TRBD2 (5 bases). Germline loops: CDR1 DFQATT, CDR2 SNEGSKA (reference sequence). The CDR3 totals 14 residues. V dropped 1 base and J dropped 2 bases, with 12 bases sitting between them. CDR3 sequence (DNA): TGCAGTGCTAGAGCGTGGGAGTCCCCCTACGAGCAGTACTTC. Translation: CSARAWESPYEQYF.

The gene calls are TRBV15 and TRBJ2-4; no definite D call. From germline, CDR1 is LNHNV and CDR2 YYDKDF (reference sequence). V was clipped by 5 bases and J by 0 bases, with 14 bases between them. There are 16 residues in the CDR3. CDR3 region: CATSSPQTLAKNIQYF. CDR3 nucleotide sequence: TGTGCCACCAGCTCCCCCCAGACCCTAGCCAAAAACATTCAGTACTTC.

This clonotype appeared a single time. One end of the junction fails to match germline, which may point to a read error. The rearrangement links TRBV10-3 to TRBJ1-6; no reliable D call. Germline CDR1 ENHRY, CDR2 SYGVKD. The CDR3 spans 12 residues. In DNA, the CDR3 is TGTGCCATCAGTCCAGAGAATTCACCCCGCCACTTT. As protein: CAISPENSPRHF.